These 23 T cell receptor beta chains came from one sample sequenced in a study of shared clonotypes between healthy human individuals (dated by TCRdb to 2019 to 2021). CD8 naive samples were CD45RO-negative cells positively selected for CCR7, giving a CD45RA+CCR7+ population that excluded TemRA cells. The method behind the library was the immunoSEQ multiplex PCR assay. TCRdb took over this immuneACCESS table, retaining in-frame rearrangements with V and J assigned. Such tables are incomplete; in checked studies, under half of the missing clones stem from an unresolved V gene, and the remainder is unexplained. A total of around 1.9 million clones appear in this sample, roughly 95% of them only once. The ten largest account for more than 1.5% of the sample. The sequencing sample was made of naive CD8+ T cells from PBMCs. The meaning of the sample's cell subset or site label: CD45RA+CCR7+. These receptors came from a man between 18 and 35 years old in good health. Some clones in this sample may be carry-over from other donors' samples.

The chain carries TRBV27 and TRBJ2-1, with 8 positions matching TRBD1. Germline V CDR1 and CDR2: MNHEY, SMNVEV (reference sequence). The CDR3 runs 13 residues. Losses at the gene ends were 3 bases for V and 9 bases for J; bases not matched to a gene: 4. CDR3 residues: CASSLYRGIEQFF. Here the CDR3 DNA reads TGTGCCAGCAGTTTGTACAGGGGGATTGAGCAGTTCTTC.

The table lists this clone with a count of one. This chain links TRBV6-1 with TRBJ1-5; weak D call: TRBD1 (5 bases). CDR1 is MNHNS, CDR2 SASEGT, per germline. With 4 bases removed from V and 3 bases from J, the gap between germline ends came to 13 bases. CDR3 size: 15 residues. The CDR3 is CASSVREQFNQPQHF. DNA of the CDR3: TGTGCCAGCAGTGTCAGGGAGCAATTCAATCAGCCCCAGCATTTT.

The CDR3 region has the DNA TGTGCCAGCAGCTTGCCGAATGATGACACTGAAGCTTTCTTT. Amino acids: CASSLPNDDTEAFF. V is TRBV5-6 and J is TRBJ1-1; D gene ambiguous. With 1 base removed from V and 3 bases from J, the gap between germline ends came to 10 bases. The length of the CDR3 is 14 residues. The germline V gene encodes CDR1 SGHDT and CDR2 YYEEEE.

The rearrangement uses TRBV29-1 and TRBJ2-1; 15 bases agree with TRBD2. The J segment lost 7 bases and the V segment lost 6 bases, leaving 7 bases of the junction unmatched. This CDR3 has 15 amino acids. The germline V gene encodes CDR1 SQVTM and CDR2 ANQGSEA. The CDR3 protein is CSVARTSGRGNEQFF. The DNA for the CDR3 is TGCAGCGTCGCGAGGACTAGCGGGAGGGGTAATGAGCAGTTCTTC.

J is TRBJ2-3 and V is TRBV11-2; 10 bases fit TRBD2. The trim removed 5 bases at V and 4 bases at J, leaving 3 bases unmatched. The germline CDR1 and CDR2 sequences are SGHAT and FQNNGV. CDR3 length equals 14 residues. The CDR3 nucleotides are TGTGCCAGCAGCATAGCGGGAGGTGCAGATACGCAGTATTTT. Its translation is CASSIAGGADTQYF.

The chain recombines TRBV27 with TRBJ2-7, with 7 bases that match TRBD1. Germline trimming cut 4 bases from V and 2 bases from J; bases unmatched to any gene: 11. The CDR3 spans 16 residues. Germline CDR1 and CDR2: MNHEY and SMNVEV (reference sequence). Here the CDR3 DNA reads TGTGCCAGCAGTTCCTCCCCCCGGGACAGTGCCTACGAGCAGTACTTC. This codes for CASSSSPRDSAYEQYF.

This chain connects TRBV4-1 to TRBJ1-6; D unclear. CDR3 length equals 14 residues. Trimming removed 4 bases from V and 9 bases from J, with 13 bases in between. Germline CDR1 MGHRA, CDR2 YSYEKL. The CDR3 protein is CASSRPTVVSPLHF. CDR3 nucleotides: TGCGCCAGCAGCCGACCGACGGTAGTTTCACCCCTCCACTTT.

The count of this clone is one. This chain joins TRBV28 and TRBJ1-1; unclear D gene. Germline CDR1 reads MDHEN; CDR2 reads SYDVKM. V lost 5 bases and J 0 bases, leaving 10 bases between the germline ends. CDR3 length: 14 residues. The CDR3: CASSRRLMNTEAFF. CDR3 DNA sequence: TGTGCCAGCAGTCGAAGGTTAATGAACACTGAAGCTTTCTTT. Drawing the rest from reference TRBV28 and TRBJ1-1, the complete variable domain is DVKVTQSSRYLVKRTGEKVFLECVQDMDHENMFWYRQDPGLGLRLIYFSYDVKMKEKGDIPEGYSVSREKKERFSLILESASTNQTSMYLCASSRRLMNTEAFFGQGTRLTVV.

The chain uses TRBV2 and TRBJ1-1; tentatively, D is TRBD1 (5 bases). The CDR3 runs to 13 residues. From germline, CDR1 is SNHLY and CDR2 FYNNEI. V gave up 7 bases and J gave up 1 base, with 10 bases separating them. The DNA for the CDR3 is TGTGCCAGCACAGGACATCCGAACACTGAAGCTTTCTTT. Translation: CASTGHPNTEAFF.

This clone was observed a few times. This rearrangement joins TRBV9 to TRBJ1-1; weak D call: TRBD1 (6 bases). Per germline, CDR1 SGDLS and CDR2 YYNGEE. The V gene lost 4 bases and the J gene lost 4 bases, with 11 bases spanning the gap. This CDR3 has 13 amino acids. CDR3 sequence: CASSSGGGTEAFF. CDR3 nucleotide sequence: TGTGCCAGCAGCTCTGGAGGGGGCACTGAAGCTTTCTTT.

This clone was observed a handful of times. The chain links TRBV7-9 to TRBJ2-2; the D is unclear. The CDR3 extends over 15 amino acids. Per germline, CDR1 SEHNR and CDR2 FQNEAQ (reference sequence). The V and J ends lost 4 bases and 4 bases respectively, with 13 bases between them. The CDR3 protein is CASSSLRSATGELFF. The CDR3 bases are TGTGCCAGCAGCTCGCTCAGGTCCGCCACCGGGGAGCTGTTTTTT. Full variable domain (missing parts from reference TRBV7-9 and TRBJ2-2): DTGVSQNPRHKITKRGQNVTFRCDPISEHNRLYWYRQTLGQGPEFLTYFQNEAQLEKSRLLSDRFSAERPKGSFSTLEIQRTEQGDSAMYLCASSSLRSATGELFFGEGSRLTVL.

This clone was observed once. J is TRBJ2-1 and V is TRBV9, with a tentative D call TRBD1 (5 bases). The germline V gene encodes CDR1 SGDLS and CDR2 YYNGEE. V was clipped by 4 bases and J by 8 bases, with 16 bases between them. The CDR3 has 14 amino acids. The CDR3 sequence is CASSPTGRVHEQFF. Here the CDR3 DNA reads TGTGCCAGCAGCCCGACCGGCAGGGTCCATGAGCAGTTCTTC.

The chain is built from TRBV29-1 and TRBJ2-2; no reliable D call. Trimming pared 3 bases from V and 3 bases from J, leaving 8 bases between. The CDR3 consists of 13 residues. Germline assignment: CDR1 SQVTM and CDR2 ANQGSEA. The CDR3 loop is CSVEGPHTGELFF. The CDR3 DNA is TGCAGCGTTGAGGGCCCCCACACCGGGGAGCTGTTTTTT.

The chain joins TRBV7-9 to TRBJ2-3, with TRBD1 matching 9 bases. Trimming took 2 bases from V and 7 from J; bases not matched to a gene: 7. CDR1 and CDR2 from the germline V gene are SEHNR and FQNEAQ (reference sequence). The CDR3 length is 15 residues. In DNA, the CDR3 is TGTGCCAGCAGCTTACGAACAGGGGGCAGAAATACGCAGTATTTT. This encodes CASSLRTGGRNTQYF.

Written as DNA, the CDR3 is TGTGCCAGCAGCCAAGACATATCCCTCTCTGGTGCGGGAGGGTACAATGAGCAGTTCTTC. The encoded protein is CASSQDISLSGAGGYNEQFF. The chain is built from TRBV4-2 and TRBJ2-1, with 9 positions matching TRBD2. J lost 4 bases, V lost 0 bases, and 16 bases had no gene match. CDR1 LGHNA and CDR2 YNFKEQ come from the germline V gene. The length of the CDR3 is 20 residues.

About this clone: The sample contains more than one DNA sequence encoding this CDR3. The chain couples TRBV19 to TRBJ1-5; D gene unclear. V lost 3 bases and J 4 bases, leaving 4 bases between the germline ends. The CDR3 consists of 12 residues. Germline CDR1 and CDR2: LNHDA and SQIVND (reference sequence). CDR3 residues: CASSIGNQPQHF. In DNA, the CDR3 is TGTGCCAGTAGTATTGGGAATCAGCCCCAGCATTTT.

This clone showed up just a few times. This chain uses TRBV9 with TRBJ1-1; TRBD1 matches 7 bases. V gave up 3 bases and J gave up 2 bases; unmatched junction bases: 7. From germline, CDR1 is SGDLS and CDR2 YYNGEE. CDR3 size: 15 residues. CDR3: CASSAVQGKNTEAFF. The CDR3 nucleotides read TGTGCCAGCAGCGCCGTACAGGGGAAAAACACTGAAGCTTTCTTT.

The CDR3 protein is CASRDVNLSYEQYF. CDR3 sequence (DNA): TGTGCCAGCAGGGACGTCAACCTATCCTACGAGCAGTACTTC. The rearrangement links TRBV27 to TRBJ2-7; no clear D. CDR1 and CDR2 from the germline V gene are MNHEY and SMNVEV (reference sequence). The ends were cut back, 6 bases at V and 1 base at J, with 13 bases in the middle. The CDR3 is 14 residues long.

In this sample, this clone turned up a few times. Other nucleotide sequences in the sample specify the same CDR3. The V gene is TRBV7-9, the J gene TRBJ2-5, with D unclear. The ends were cut back, 1 base at V and 5 bases at J, with 5 bases in the middle. CDR3 length equals 12 residues. The germline gives CDR1 SEHNR, CDR2 FQNEAQ (reference sequence). The CDR3 loop is CASSLELETQYF. CDR3 sequence (DNA): TGTGCCAGCAGCTTAGAGTTGGAGACCCAGTACTTC.

CDR3 sequence reads: CASSDGQVITDTQYF. The CDR3 region has the DNA TGTGCCAGCAGTGATGGACAGGTTATCACAGATACGCAGTATTTT. This sequence joins TRBV27 and TRBJ2-3; 7 bases map to TRBD1. V gave up 5 bases and J gave up 2 bases; unmatched junction bases: 7. CDR1 and CDR2 (germline): MNHEY, SMNVEV (reference sequence). The CDR3 is 15 residues long.

The chain carries TRBV5-8 and TRBJ2-7, with TRBD2 identical over 11 bases. Germline CDR1 SGHTS, CDR2 YDEGEE. V lost 0 bases and J lost 2; bases outside the gene matches: 10. The CDR3 covers 18 residues. The chain's CDR3 is CASSLVLSSGRGTYEQYF. The CDR3 coding sequence is TGTGCCAGCAGCTTGGTCCTGAGTAGCGGGAGGGGGACCTACGAGCAGTACTTC.

V is TRBV7-9 and J is TRBJ2-7; D is possibly TRBD2 (6 bases). The V gene's germline CDR1 is SEHNR and CDR2 FQNEAQ (reference sequence). Deletions cut 6 bases from V and 3 bases from J, with 15 bases between. This CDR3 contains 14 residues. The CDR3 nucleotides read TGTGCCAGCAGTCCCCACCTGCGGGGCTACGAGCAGTACTTC. Its protein product is CASSPHLRGYEQYF.

The V call is TRBV6-5, the J call TRBJ2-2; no clear D gene. V lost 3 bases and J 3 bases, leaving 11 bases between the germline ends. The length of the CDR3 is 15 residues. In germline, CDR1 is MNHEY, CDR2 SVGAGI. CDR3: CASSYWARDTGELFF. The CDR3 region has the DNA TGTGCCAGCAGTTATTGGGCTCGGGACACCGGGGAGCTGTTTTTT.